The entry below describes one T cell receptor (beta chain). Its antigen remains unidentified. The source of the sample is a study of OX40 agonist ivuxolimab in advanced cancers. Turning to the study itself: Participants, 82.7% male, averaged approximately 56 years of age, ranging from about 23 to 85.

The data were produced by immunoSEQ multiplex PCR, yet TCRdb's version contains in-frame clones alone and is incomplete. This table holds 50,000 to 55,000 clones, around four fifths found once. Study-wide results and caveats: CD4+ and CD8+ blood T cells expanded clonally by week 6 at 0.1 to 3.0 mg/kg. Among the least clonally expanded were partial responders at 0.1-3.0 mg/kg.

Looked up from germline, CDR1 is SGHTS and CDR2 is YDEGEE. There are 14 residues in the CDR3. Trimming took off 1 base at V and 2 bases at J, with 10 bases between the two ends. The starting material was CD4+ or CD8+ T cells sorted from blood, obtained in a trial of the OX40 agonist ivuxolimab. The TCR comes from an adult with an advanced solid tumor such as melanoma, head and neck, liver or kidney cancer. The chain links TRBV5-8 to TRBJ2-7, with D perhaps matching TRBD1 (5 bases). The CDR3: CASSLSGRAYEQYF. The CDR3 DNA is TGTGCCAGCAGCTTGTCAGGCAGGGCCTACGAGCAGTACTTC.